Listed here are 10 T cell receptor beta chains from one sample, sequenced in a study of OX40 agonist ivuxolimab in advanced cancers. Measured with immunoSEQ multiplex PCR; TCRdb has only the in-frame clones, and not every one. The sample contains tens of thousands of clones, roughly 90% of which appear only once. The sample was CD4+ or CD8+ T cells sorted from blood, taken in a trial of the OX40 agonist ivuxolimab. The receptors derive from an adult with an advanced solid tumor such as melanoma, head and neck, liver or kidney cancer.

This clone appeared a single time. The J gene is TRBJ2-7, the V gene TRBV6-5; 8 bases fit TRBD1. Trimming at V came to 6 bases and at J to 7 bases, leaving 8 bases not matched to a gene. CDR3 size: 13 residues. In germline, CDR1 is MNHEY, CDR2 SVGAGI. As DNA, the CDR3 is TGTGCCAGCAGAGTGACAGGGGCGGGGGAGCAGTACTTC. It codes for CASRVTGAGEQYF.

The rearrangement uses TRBV6-1 and TRBJ2-2; a possible D gene is TRBD2 (5 bases). The CDR3 runs to 12 residues. Per the germline V gene, CDR1 is MNHNS and CDR2 is SASEGT. Trimming cost V 6 bases and J 5 bases, with 7 bases left between them. CDR3 in amino acids: CASSRETGELFF. The CDR3 DNA follows: TGTGCCAGCAGCCGGGAAACCGGGGAGCTGTTTTTT.

The V gene is TRBV4-1, the J gene TRBJ1-6, with D hard to call. The CDR3 is 16 amino acids. Germline V lookup: CDR1 MGHRA, CDR2 YSYEKL. V shed 0 bases and J shed 3 bases, with 9 bases lying between them. In DNA, the CDR3 is TGCGCCAGCAGCCAAGAAGGTTTCTACTATAATTCACCCCTCCACTTT. Amino acids: CASSQEGFYYNSPLHF.

This clone appeared a single time. The V call is TRBV2, the J call TRBJ2-7; 8 bases are a match to TRBD1. There are 12 residues in the CDR3. CDR1 is SNHLY and CDR2 is FYNNEI in the germline V gene. The V gene end was trimmed by 7 bases and the J gene end by 6 bases; junction bases not matched to a gene: 5. The CDR3 loop reads CASNGQGAEQYF. The CDR3 nucleotides are TGTGCCAGCAACGGGCAGGGGGCCGAGCAGTACTTC.

The chain is built from TRBV6-1 and TRBJ2-7, with D perhaps TRBD2 (6 bases). Germline loops: CDR1 MNHNS, CDR2 SASEGT. Trimming took 4 bases from V and 12 from J, leaving 13 bases between them. This CDR3 is built from 11 residues. CDR3 nucleotide sequence: TGTGCCAGCAGTGGACTCGGGACTGCGTACTTC. This encodes CASSGLGTAYF.

J is TRBJ1-1 and V is TRBV6-6, with TRBD1 matching 7 bases. This CDR3 is 15 amino acids long. The V gene's germline CDR1 is MNHNY and CDR2 SVGAGI (reference sequence). V shed 6 bases, J shed 3 bases, and the junction held 10 bases outside the gene matches. The CDR3 bases are TGTGCCAGCAGCCCAATACAGGGGACGTACACTGAAGCTTTCTTT. Translation gives CASSPIQGTYTEAFF.

The chain combines TRBV29-1 with TRBJ2-1; tentatively, D is TRBD1 or TRBD2 (5 bases each). The CDR3 length is 11 residues. Per the germline V gene, CDR1 is SQVTM and CDR2 is ANQGSEA. The ends were cut back, 6 bases at V and 7 bases at J, with 10 bases in the middle. CDR3 protein: CSVPGPNEQFF. As DNA, the CDR3 is TGCAGCGTACCGGGACCTAATGAGCAGTTCTTC.

The gene calls are TRBV25-1 and TRBJ2-7; 9 bases are a match to TRBD1. The germline V gene has CDR1 MGHDK and CDR2 SYGVNS. V was clipped by 5 bases and J by 5 bases; unmatched bases: 10. This CDR3 has 15 amino acids. CDR3: CASSPVAGQGHEQYF. The DNA for the CDR3 is TGTGCCAGCAGTCCTGTAGCTGGACAGGGGCACGAGCAGTACTTC.

This sequence joins TRBV13 and TRBJ1-4; no clear D gene. The V end was cut by 3 bases, the J end by 8 bases, with 10 bases between. This CDR3 has 13 residues. Per germline, CDR1 PRHDT and CDR2 FYEKMQ (reference sequence). The CDR3 loop is CASSFGTPEKLFF. CDR3 coding DNA: TGTGCCAGCAGCTTTGGCACCCCGGAAAAACTGTTTTTT.

This sequence joins TRBV7-9 and TRBJ2-7; D ambiguous. This CDR3 is 13 amino acids long. CDR1 SEHNR and CDR2 FQNEAQ come from the germline V gene (reference sequence). The germline V and J ends were trimmed by 5 bases and 1 base, with 9 bases remaining between them. The CDR3 reads CASSPPSSYEQYF. CDR3 nucleotide sequence: TGTGCCAGCAGCCCTCCAAGTTCCTACGAGCAGTACTTC.